This T cell receptor (beta chain) was identified during a study of CD8 T cells in ankylosing spondylitis. Study outcomes and limitations: The authors reported significant enrichment of disease-linked clones in matched ankylosing spondylitis synovial fluid. Seven to nine highly homologous variants made up a TCR beta motif that seemed to typify ankylosing spondylitis blood. Within peripheral blood, clones linked to disease were CD8+ and relatively rare.

This clonotype was recorded at least ten times. Its antigen is undetermined. This CDR3 has 14 residues. In germline, CDR1 is MNHNS, CDR2 SASEGT. V lost 3 bases to trimming and J lost 3 bases, with 11 bases between them. As the method for making TCR beta libraries, quantitative 5'-RACE with molecular barcodes was used. One entry per CDR3 protein, called by TCRdb with MiXCR from the 5' RACE reads. The sample consists of more than 400,000 distinct CDR3 sequences, 5.3% of them appearing once. Input material: blood, either unsorted or a sorted T cell fraction (not recorded which). The receptor comes from a male donor with ankylosing spondylitis. The genes are TRBV6-1 and TRBJ1-1; possibly TRBD1 for D (6 bases). In nucleotides, the CDR3 is TGTGCCAGCAGTGACCACAGGGATGACACTGAAGCTTTCTTT. Amino acid sequence: CASSDHRDDTEAFF.